The 10 T cell receptor beta chains presented below share a single source sample, sequenced in a study of blood T cell repertoires in COVID-19. Sequencing was performed with immunoSEQ multiplex PCR; in TCRdb, only in-frame clones are kept and a portion is missing. This sample has about 360,000 clones, with more than 70% found just once. Sequenced sample: PBMCs or T cells enriched from blood (not recorded which). Receptor source: a man in his forties or fifties in a cohort exposed to, infected with or recovered from COVID-19 (not recorded which).

This chain uses TRBV11-2 with TRBJ2-7, with D possibly matching TRBD1 (5 bases). The CDR3 spans 13 residues. Germline CDR1 and CDR2: SGHAT and FQNNGV. Trimming stripped 6 bases from V and 1 base from J, with 10 bases between. The CDR3 sequence is CASSISGSYEQYF. In DNA form, the CDR3 reads TGTGCCAGCAGTATATCAGGGTCCTACGAGCAGTACTTC. Supplemented by reference TRBV11-2 and TRBJ2-7, the full variable domain reads EAGVAQSPRYKIIEKRQSVAFWCNPISGHATLYWYQQILGQGPKLLIQFQNNGVVDDSQLPKDRFSAERLKGVDSTLKIQPAKLEDSAVYLCASSISGSYEQYFGPGTRLTVT.

The chain links TRBV5-5 to TRBJ1-5; D might be TRBD1 (6 bases). CDR1 is SGHKS and CDR2 is YYEKEE in the germline V gene (reference sequence). This CDR3 spans 14 amino acids. Trimming removed 4 bases at V and 1 base at J, with 9 bases between. The CDR3 loop reads CASSLQGSNQPQHF. The CDR3 DNA reads as TGTGCCAGCAGCCTACAGGGAAGCAATCAGCCCCAGCATTTT. Filled out from reference TRBV5-5 and TRBJ1-5, the complete variable domain reads DAGVTQSPTHLIKTRGQQVTLRCSPISGHKSVSWYQQVLGQGPQFIFQYYEKEERGRGNFPDRFSARQFPNYSSELNVNALLLGDSALYLCASSLQGSNQPQHFGDGTRLSIL.

The chain carries TRBV28 and TRBJ2-3, with 9 bases aligning to TRBD1. Germline V CDR1 and CDR2: MDHEN, SYDVKM. The CDR3 is 16 residues long. The ends lost 2 bases at V and 3 bases at J; junction bases unmatched: 6. CDR3: CASSLRTGAGTDTQYF. In DNA, the CDR3 is TGTGCCAGCAGTTTAAGGACAGGGGCGGGGACAGATACGCAGTATTTT.

This chain connects TRBV9 to TRBJ2-7, with a possible D match to TRBD1 (5 bases). There are 12 residues in the CDR3. CDR1 and CDR2 (germline): SGDLS, YYNGEE. Trimming removed 5 bases from V and 4 bases from J, with 10 bases in between. The DNA for the CDR3 is TGTGCCAGCAGTCATTCAGGGTACGAGCAGTACTTC. Translating gives CASSHSGYEQYF. Supplemented by reference TRBV9 and TRBJ2-7, the full variable domain reads DSGVTQTPKHLITATGQRVTLRCSPRSGDLSVYWYQQSLDQGLQFLIQYYNGEERAKGNILERFSAQQFPDLHSELNLSSLELGDSALYFCASSHSGYEQYFGPGTRLTVT.

The chain carries TRBV29-1 and TRBJ1-3, with a tentative D call TRBD1 (5 bases). CDR1 and CDR2 from the germline V gene are SQVTM and ANQGSEA. The CDR3 spans 13 residues. V was clipped by 5 bases and J by 2 bases, with 10 bases between them. The CDR3 DNA sequence: TGCAGCGTTAGCGGGGGAACTGGAAACACCATATATTTT. Its protein is CSVSGGTGNTIYF.

The chain is built from TRBV3-1 (or the pseudogene TRBV3-2) and TRBJ2-7, with 7 bases that match TRBD2. After removal of 4 bases from V and 2 bases from J, the junction contained 5 bases not matched to a gene. In germline, CDR1 is LGHDT, CDR2 YNNKEL (reference sequence). This CDR3 is built from 14 residues. The CDR3 here is CASSLGLETYEQYF. In DNA, the CDR3 is TGTGCCAGCAGCCTAGGACTAGAAACCTACGAGCAGTACTTC.

The V and J genes are TRBV4-1 and TRBJ2-2; the match to TRBD2 covers 7 bases. Losses at the gene ends were 6 bases for V and 4 bases for J; bases not matched to a gene: 8. CDR1 MGHRA and CDR2 YSYEKL come from the germline V gene. CDR3 length equals 15 residues. The CDR3 bases are TGCGCCAGCAGTCCGGGGGGAGCGGGCACCGGGGAGCTGTTTTTT. This codes for CASSPGGAGTGELFF.

This rearrangement joins TRBV29-1 to TRBJ1-2, with 7 bases that match TRBD1. CDR3 size: 13 residues. V shed 6 bases and J 2 bases; nucleotides not matched to a gene: 6. Germline lookup yields CDR1 SQVTM and CDR2 ANQGSEA. The CDR3 DNA follows: TGCAGCGTCTCCGGGACAGCGAACTATGGCTACACCTTC. It codes for CSVSGTANYGYTF.

This chain links TRBV27 with TRBJ2-7, with D possibly matching TRBD1 (5 bases). V was pared by 2 bases and J by 3 bases, with 11 bases between. Germline assignment: CDR1 MNHEY and CDR2 SMNVEV (reference sequence). The CDR3 has 14 residues. CDR3 region: CASSLKGNYYEQYF. The CDR3 DNA is TGTGCCAGCAGTTTAAAGGGGAATTACTACGAGCAGTACTTC.

The sample holds one count of this clone. CDR3 in amino acids: CASSSPGQYNEQFF. Here the CDR3 DNA reads TGTGCCAGCAGCTCCCCAGGACAGTACAATGAGCAGTTCTTC. The chain joins TRBV27 to TRBJ2-1; D might be TRBD1 (6 bases). The germline V gene encodes CDR1 MNHEY and CDR2 SMNVEV (reference sequence). The CDR3 extends over 14 amino acids. V gave up 6 bases and J gave up 4 bases, with 13 bases separating them.